One sample yielded the 20 T cell receptor beta chains listed below, sequenced in a study of blood T cell repertoires in COVID-19. Produced via immunoSEQ multiplex PCR; TCRdb's table is partial and in-frame only. The sample contains approximately 320,000 clones, roughly 87% of which appear only once. The sequenced sample was PBMCs or T cells enriched from blood (not recorded which). These receptors were collected from a woman aged 18-29 years who had recovered from COVID-19.

The J gene is TRBJ1-4, the V gene TRBV7-9, with D perhaps TRBD1 (5 bases). V lost 1 base and J lost 7, with 10 bases in between. Germline V gives CDR1 SEHNR, CDR2 FQNEAQ (reference sequence). The CDR3 totals 14 residues. The CDR3 loop reads CASSLGRGGEKLFF. DNA for the CDR3: TGTGCCAGCAGCTTAGGACGGGGGGGTGAAAAACTGTTTTTT. Full variable domain (missing parts from reference TRBV7-9 and TRBJ1-4): DTGVSQNPRHKITKRGQNVTFRCDPISEHNRLYWYRQTLGQGPEFLTYFQNEAQLEKSRLLSDRFSAERPKGSFSTLEIQRTEQGDSAMYLCASSLGRGGEKLFFGSGTQLSVL.

V and J are TRBV12-3 or TRBV12-4 and TRBJ2-6; D gene unclear. The CDR3 sequence is 12 residues long. Deletions cut 6 bases from V and 3 bases from J, with 3 bases between. DNA of the CDR3: TGTGCCAGCAGACTTGGGGCCAACGTCCTGACTTTC. This translates into CASRLGANVLTF.

The gene calls are TRBV11-1 and TRBJ2-3; 10 bases map to TRBD2. From germline, CDR1 is SGHAT and CDR2 FQDESV (reference sequence). The CDR3 runs 16 residues. Trimming at V came to 9 bases and at J to 2 bases, leaving 11 bases not matched to a gene. CDR3 in amino acids: CASRKASGRFTDTQYF. The CDR3 DNA reads TGTGCCAGTCGTAAGGCTAGCGGGAGATTCACAGATACGCAGTATTTT. The complete variable domain, with remaining parts taken from reference TRBV11-1 and TRBJ2-3, reads EAEVAQSPRYKITEKSQAVAFWCDPISGHATLYWYRQILGQGPELLVQFQDESVVDDSQLPKDRFSAERLKGVDSTLKIQPAELGDSAMYLCASRKASGRFTDTQYFGPGTRLTVL.

This chain joins TRBV20-1 and TRBJ1-5; a weak D match, TRBD1 (6 bases). CDR3 length: 14 amino acids. Germline V gene lookup returns CDR1 DFQATT and CDR2 SNEGSKA (reference sequence). V was shortened by 3 bases and J by 0 bases, with 9 bases between the two germline ends. The CDR3 sequence: CSASSTGSNQPQHF. Here the CDR3 DNA reads TGCAGTGCTAGTTCGACAGGTAGCAATCAGCCCCAGCATTTT.

The chain has TRBV3-1 (or the pseudogene TRBV3-2) and TRBJ2-1; 14 bases fit TRBD2. The CDR3 is made up of 17 amino acids. Germline CDR1 LGHDT, CDR2 YNNKEL (reference sequence). The V gene end was trimmed by 0 bases and the J gene end by 9 bases; junction bases not matched to a gene: 7. This CDR3 is CASSQDLTSGGAGEQFF. CDR3 sequence (DNA): TGTGCCAGCAGCCAAGATCTGACTAGCGGGGGGGCCGGTGAGCAGTTCTTC.

The chain's CDR3 is CASSRGQGVEKLFF. The CDR3 bases are TGTGCCAGCAGCCGAGGACAGGGGGTTGAAAAACTGTTTTTT. The chain links TRBV7-8 to TRBJ1-4, with 10 positions matching TRBD1. Trimming at V came to 5 bases and at J to 7 bases, leaving 4 bases not matched to a gene. The CDR3 totals 14 residues. Per germline, CDR1 SGHVS and CDR2 FQNEAQ.

This clone has just one count. The chain is built from TRBV7-2 and TRBJ2-1; D perhaps matches TRBD2 (6 bases). This CDR3 region has 14 residues. Germline CDR1 SGHTA, CDR2 FQGNSA. The ends were cut back, 1 base at V and 10 bases at J, with 14 bases in the middle. CDR3 DNA sequence: TGTGCCAGCAGCTTAGATTTTGGGCGGGGAGAGCAGTTCTTC. Translating it yields CASSLDFGRGEQFF.

The CDR3 region has the DNA TGTGCCAGCAGCCTCCAGAGCGGGATTAGCACAGATACGCAGTATTTT. This codes for CASSLQSGISTDTQYF. The J gene is TRBJ2-3, the V gene TRBV7-3, with 7 positions matching TRBD2. Trimming removed 5 bases from V and 0 bases from J; junction bases left unmatched: 8. The CDR3 is 16 residues long. CDR1 and CDR2 (germline): SGHTA, FQGTGA.

The CDR3 nucleotides are TGTGCCAGCAGCTTTTTCATCCACAGGGAAAATTCACCCCTCCACTTT. Translating it yields CASSFFIHRENSPLHF. The J gene is TRBJ1-6, the V gene TRBV7-2, with TRBD1 as a possible D gene (6 bases). This CDR3 is built from 16 residues. Germline V CDR1 and CDR2: SGHTA, FQGNSA. Trimming left V 3 bases short and J 7 bases short, with 16 bases between.

This rearrangement joins TRBV5-6 to TRBJ1-2; D gene ambiguous. The germline V gene has CDR1 SGHDT and CDR2 YYEEEE. This CDR3 is 15 amino acids long. V was pared by 3 bases and J by 4 bases, with 16 bases between. This CDR3 reads CASSSRSDGLYGYTF. The CDR3 coding sequence is TGTGCCAGCAGCTCCCGAAGCGACGGCCTCTATGGCTACACCTTC.

The rearrangement links TRBV11-2 to TRBJ2-7; weak D call: TRBD2 (5 bases). CDR1 SGHAT and CDR2 FQNNGV come from the germline V gene. CDR3 length: 15 amino acids. V dropped 3 bases and J dropped 5 bases, with 17 bases sitting between them. CDR3 loop: CASSLTGVLFHEQYF. The CDR3 DNA follows: TGTGCCAGCAGCTTGACCGGGGTTCTGTTCCACGAGCAGTACTTC.

The gene calls are TRBV24-1 and TRBJ1-5; tentatively, D is TRBD1 (6 bases). Germline V gene lookup returns CDR1 KGHDR and CDR2 SFDVKD. This CDR3 spans 16 amino acids. V was pared by 4 bases and J by 5 bases, with 17 bases between. The CDR3 DNA reads TGTGCCACCAGTGACCGACGCAACAACAGGGATCAGCCCCAGCATTTT. Amino acids: CATSDRRNNRDQPQHF.

V is TRBV7-6 and J is TRBJ2-1; 10 nucleotides agree with TRBD2. The CDR3 has 16 amino acids. The V and J ends lost 4 bases and 4 bases, in that order; junction bases with no gene match: 7. The germline gives CDR1 SGHVS, CDR2 FNYEAQ. The CDR3 DNA reads TGTGCCAGCAGCTCAACGAGACTAGCGGGTTACAATGAGCAGTTCTTC. Translated, it gives CASSSTRLAGYNEQFF.

The gene calls are TRBV28 and TRBJ2-5; TRBD1 matches 9 bases. There are 20 residues in the CDR3. V was pared by 7 bases and J by 5 bases, with 26 bases of the junction left unmatched. Germline loops: CDR1 MDHEN, CDR2 SYDVKM. In nucleotides, the CDR3 is TGTGCCAGCACCCGACCCCTGGGACGCCGGGACAGGGAGCGTCGGGAGACCCAGTACTTC. It is translated as CASTRPLGRRDRERRETQYF.

The rearrangement joins TRBV11-3 to TRBJ2-1; D is unclear. This CDR3 has 14 amino acids. The germline gives CDR1 SGHNT, CDR2 YENEEA. Trimming shortened V by 5 bases and J by 0 bases, and 8 bases separated the two germline ends. The CDR3 loop reads CASSPRSSYNEQFF. CDR3 coding DNA: TGTGCCAGCAGCCCAAGGAGCTCCTACAATGAGCAGTTCTTC.

As regards this clone: Other DNA sequences in the same sample also yield this CDR3. The chain joins TRBV9 to TRBJ2-3, with D tentatively TRBD1 (6 bases). Germline CDR1 SGDLS, CDR2 YYNGEE. V gave up 0 bases and J gave up 1 base, with 6 bases separating them. The length of the CDR3 is 14 residues. This chain's CDR3 is CASSVEGGTDTQYF. CDR3 DNA: TGTGCCAGCAGCGTAGAGGGGGGCACAGATACGCAGTATTTT.

The chain employs TRBV6-1 and TRBJ1-5; unclear D gene. Trimming took 0 bases from V and 5 from J, leaving 5 bases between them. The CDR3 has 13 amino acids. CDR1 MNHNS and CDR2 SASEGT come from the germline V gene. Here the CDR3 reads CASSEANYQPQHF. The CDR3 coding sequence is TGTGCCAGCAGTGAAGCAAACTATCAGCCCCAGCATTTT.

This clone has more than one count but fewer than ten. Here the CDR3 reads CASRSDRDQNYEQYF. CDR3 bases: TGTGCAAGTCGCTCCGACAGGGACCAGAACTACGAGCAGTACTTC. J is TRBJ2-7 and V is TRBV12-2; no check of the table's D call, TRBD1, against the DNA was made. TRBV12-2 is listed as a pseudogene. The length of the CDR3 is 15 residues.

On this clone: At one boundary the junction diverges from the germline segment, which might be a read error. V gene TRBV18 combines with J gene TRBJ2-7; 7 bases agree with TRBD2. The CDR3 runs 15 residues. Per germline, CDR1 KGHSH and CDR2 LQKENI. The CDR3 spells CASLGGSHGHLGSPF. CDR3 DNA sequence: TGTGCCAGCTTGGGGGGGTCACACGGGCATCTTGGCTCCCCATTC.

In this sample, this clone turned up once. This sequence joins TRBV11-3 and TRBJ2-5; possible D gene TRBD1, 6 bases. From germline, CDR1 is SGHNT and CDR2 YENEEA. Trimming cost V 1 base and J 5 bases, with 14 bases left between them. There are 15 residues in the CDR3. CDR3 bases: TGTGCCAGCAGCTTAGGGGGACACCAAGGGGAGACCCAGTACTTC. Translating gives CASSLGGHQGETQYF. Variable domain in full (rest from reference TRBV11-3 and TRBJ2-5): EAGVVQSPRYKIIEKKQPVAFWCNPISGHNTLYWYLQNLGQGPELLIRYENEEAVDDSQLPKDRFSAERLKGVDSTLKIQPAELGDSAVYLCASSLGGHQGETQYFGPGTRLLVL.